The 9 T cell receptor beta chains in this list originate from one sample, sequenced in a study of graft-versus-host responses after intestinal transplantation. The data were produced by immunoSEQ multiplex PCR, yet TCRdb's version contains in-frame clones alone and is incomplete. The data show approximately 97,000 clones, roughly nine tenths seen once. No cognate antigen is known for these TCRs. This specimen was unstimulated CD4+ T cells sorted from spleen or lymph node cells, taken before transplant. The receptors were sampled from a human donor who was the organ donor for an intestinal transplant.

The chain links TRBV6-1 to TRBJ2-5; TRBD2 matches at 9 bases. Germline trimming cut 4 bases from V and 5 bases from J; bases unmatched to any gene: 11. The germline CDR1 and CDR2 sequences are MNHNS and SASEGT. CDR3 length equals 16 residues. The CDR3 here is CASSVLASGAKETQYF. DNA for the CDR3: TGTGCCAGCAGTGTTCTCGCTAGCGGGGCTAAGGAGACCCAGTACTTC.

This sequence joins TRBV6-6 and TRBJ2-7; TRBD1 matches at 9 bases. Germline assignment: CDR1 MNHNY and CDR2 SVGAGI (reference sequence). After removal of 6 bases from V and 0 bases from J, the junction contained 3 bases not matched to a gene. The CDR3 has 14 residues. The CDR3 sequence is CASRGDRASYEQYF. CDR3 DNA sequence: TGTGCCAGCAGGGGGGACAGGGCCTCCTACGAGCAGTACTTC.

V gene TRBV28 combines with J gene TRBJ2-3, with D perhaps TRBD1 (6 bases). The germline CDR1 and CDR2 sequences are MDHEN and SYDVKM. CDR3 length: 16 amino acids. V was cut by 1 base and J by 1 base, with 12 bases left in between. This chain's CDR3 is CASSLFRGSGTDTQYF. The CDR3, as DNA: TGTGCCAGCAGTTTATTTAGGGGGTCGGGCACAGATACGCAGTATTTT.

The V and J genes are TRBV4-2 and TRBJ1-2; D perhaps matches TRBD1 (6 bases). Trimming took off 4 bases at V and 4 bases at J, with 10 bases between the two ends. The CDR3 spans 13 residues. The V gene's germline CDR1 is LGHNA and CDR2 YNFKEQ. The CDR3 reads CASSPGQIYGYTF. The CDR3 DNA is TGTGCCAGCAGCCCTGGACAGATCTATGGCTACACCTTC.

The chain carries TRBV6-6 and TRBJ1-4; 8 nucleotides agree with TRBD1. The CDR3 totals 15 residues. V trimming: 2 bases; J trimming: 9 bases; junction bases outside the gene matches: 8. CDR1 is MNHNY, CDR2 SVGAGI, per germline (reference sequence). CDR3 sequence reads: CASSYDRTGKKKLFF. The CDR3 DNA reads TGTGCCAGCAGTTACGACCGGACAGGGAAAAAAAAACTGTTTTTT.

This clone showed up just a few times. The chain has TRBV7-9 and TRBJ1-5; 7 bases match TRBD1. The CDR3 extends over 14 amino acids. The ends lost 4 bases at V and 7 bases at J; junction bases unmatched: 7. Germline V CDR1 and CDR2: SEHNR, FQNEAQ (reference sequence). CDR3 DNA sequence: TGTGCCAGCAGCTCTACAGGGGTAGGGCAGCCCCAGCATTTT. Its translation: CASSSTGVGQPQHF.

The rearrangement links TRBV5-1 to TRBJ1-6; TRBD1 matches at 9 bases. CDR1 is SGHRS and CDR2 is YFSETQ in the germline V gene. J lost 6 bases, V lost 0 bases, and 4 bases had no gene match. The CDR3 covers 16 residues. The chain's CDR3 is CASSLEGTGRNSPLHF. As DNA, the CDR3 is TGCGCCAGCAGCTTGGAGGGGACAGGGCGTAATTCACCCCTCCACTTT. Full variable domain (missing parts from reference TRBV5-1 and TRBJ1-6): KAGVTQTPRYLIKTRGQQVTLSCSPISGHRSVSWYQQTPGQGLQFLFEYFSETQRNKGNFPGRFSGRQFSNSRSEMNVSTLELGDSALYLCASSLEGTGRNSPLHFGNGTRLTVT.

The V gene is TRBV6-1, the J gene TRBJ1-2; unclear D gene. Germline V gene data show CDR1 as MNHNS and CDR2 as SASEGT. V gave up 3 bases and J gave up 7 bases, with 12 bases separating them. The CDR3 is 13 amino acids. The CDR3 here is CASSDLGGVGYTF. The CDR3 DNA sequence: TGTGCCAGCAGTGATCTGGGCGGGGTTGGCTACACCTTC.

This clone has only one observation. This rearrangement joins TRBV6-6 to TRBJ2-7; 8 bases agree with TRBD2. There are 13 residues in the CDR3. The germline CDR1 and CDR2 sequences are MNHNY and SVGAGI (reference sequence). V shed 8 bases and J 1 base; nucleotides not matched to a gene: 4. The CDR3 loop reads CASLIAGSYEQYF. The CDR3, as DNA: TGTGCCAGCTTAATAGCGGGGTCCTACGAGCAGTACTTC.